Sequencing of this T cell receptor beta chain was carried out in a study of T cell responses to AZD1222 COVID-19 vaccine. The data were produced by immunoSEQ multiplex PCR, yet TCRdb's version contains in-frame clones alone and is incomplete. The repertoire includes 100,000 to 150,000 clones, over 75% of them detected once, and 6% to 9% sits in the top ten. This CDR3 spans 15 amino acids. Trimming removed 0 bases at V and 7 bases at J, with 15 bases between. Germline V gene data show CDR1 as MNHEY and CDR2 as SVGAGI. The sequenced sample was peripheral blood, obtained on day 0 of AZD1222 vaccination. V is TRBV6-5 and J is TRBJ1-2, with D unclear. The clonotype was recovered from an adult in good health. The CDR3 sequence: CASSYSGLRAGGYTF. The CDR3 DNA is TGTGCCAGCAGTTACTCCGGGCTTAGGGCCGGTGGCTACACCTTC.